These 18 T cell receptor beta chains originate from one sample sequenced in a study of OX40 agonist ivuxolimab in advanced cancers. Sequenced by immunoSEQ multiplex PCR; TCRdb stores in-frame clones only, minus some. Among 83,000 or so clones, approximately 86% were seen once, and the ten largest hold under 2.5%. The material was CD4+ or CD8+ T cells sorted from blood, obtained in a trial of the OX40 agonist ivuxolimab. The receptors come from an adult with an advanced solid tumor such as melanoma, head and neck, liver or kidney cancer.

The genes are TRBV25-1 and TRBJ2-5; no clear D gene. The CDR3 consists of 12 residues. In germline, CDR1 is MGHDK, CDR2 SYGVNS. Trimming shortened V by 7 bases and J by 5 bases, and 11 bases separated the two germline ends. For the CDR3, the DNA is TGTGCCAGCACGGCCCTAGGGGAGACCCAGTACTTC. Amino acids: CASTALGETQYF.

For the CDR3, the DNA is TGTGCCAGCAGTCGAACAGGGGGCGCGAACACCGGGGAGCTGTTTTTT. Its protein is CASSRTGGANTGELFF. V usage is TRBV11-2 and J usage is TRBJ2-2; 9 bases fit TRBD1. The V and J ends lost 6 bases and 0 bases, in that order; junction bases with no gene match: 5. This CDR3 spans 16 amino acids. Germline lookup yields CDR1 SGHAT and CDR2 FQNNGV.

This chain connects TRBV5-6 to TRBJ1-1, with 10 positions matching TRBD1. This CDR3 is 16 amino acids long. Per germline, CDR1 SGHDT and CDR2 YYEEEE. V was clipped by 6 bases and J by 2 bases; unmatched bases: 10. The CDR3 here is CASNRDRGEINTEAFF. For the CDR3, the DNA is TGTGCCAGCAACCGGGACAGGGGCGAGATCAACACTGAAGCTTTCTTT.

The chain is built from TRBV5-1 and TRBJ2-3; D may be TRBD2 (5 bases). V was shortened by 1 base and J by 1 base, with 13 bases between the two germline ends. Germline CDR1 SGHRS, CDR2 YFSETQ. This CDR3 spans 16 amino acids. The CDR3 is CASSLRGTQRTDTQYF. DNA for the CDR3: TGCGCCAGCAGCTTGCGGGGTACTCAACGCACAGATACGCAGTATTTT.

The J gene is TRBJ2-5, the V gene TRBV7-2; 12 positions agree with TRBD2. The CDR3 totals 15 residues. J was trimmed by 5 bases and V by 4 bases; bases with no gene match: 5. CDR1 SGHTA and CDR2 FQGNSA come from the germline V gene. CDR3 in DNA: TGTGCCAGCAGCTCCCTCCTAGCGGGGGGGGAGACCCAGTACTTC. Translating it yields CASSSLLAGGETQYF.

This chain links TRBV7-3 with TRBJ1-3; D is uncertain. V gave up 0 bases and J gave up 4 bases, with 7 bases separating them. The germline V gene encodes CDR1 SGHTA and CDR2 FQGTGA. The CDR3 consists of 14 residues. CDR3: CASSLTSRGNTIYF. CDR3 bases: TGTGCCAGCAGCTTAACGAGCCGAGGAAACACCATATATTTT.

In DNA form, the CDR3 reads TGTGCCAGCACCCAAGGGGCTCTACGTCAGCCCCAGCATTTT. Protein product: CASTQGALRQPQHF. V and J are TRBV28 and TRBJ1-5; tentatively, D is TRBD1 (5 bases). The ends were cut back, 7 bases at V and 6 bases at J, with 16 bases in the middle. Germline V gives CDR1 MDHEN, CDR2 SYDVKM. The CDR3 runs to 14 residues.

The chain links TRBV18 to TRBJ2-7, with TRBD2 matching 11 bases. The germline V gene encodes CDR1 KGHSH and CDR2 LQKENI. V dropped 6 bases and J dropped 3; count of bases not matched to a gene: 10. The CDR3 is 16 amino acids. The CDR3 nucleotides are TGTGCCAGCTCGCGTAGCGGGGGGGCCGCCCTCTACGAGCAGTACTTC. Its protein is CASSRSGGAALYEQYF.

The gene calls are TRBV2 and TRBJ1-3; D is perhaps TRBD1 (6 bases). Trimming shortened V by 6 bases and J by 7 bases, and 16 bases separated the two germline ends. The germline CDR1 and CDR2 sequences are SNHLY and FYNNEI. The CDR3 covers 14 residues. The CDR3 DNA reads TGTGCCAGCAGCGCACAGGGTCTAGCTAACACCATATATTTT. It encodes CASSAQGLANTIYF.

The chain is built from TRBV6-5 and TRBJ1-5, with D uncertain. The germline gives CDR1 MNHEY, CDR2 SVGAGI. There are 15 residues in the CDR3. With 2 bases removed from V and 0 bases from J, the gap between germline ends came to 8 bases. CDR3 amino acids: CASSYQKGSNQPQHF. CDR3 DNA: TGTGCCAGCAGTTACCAAAAGGGTAGCAATCAGCCCCAGCATTTT.

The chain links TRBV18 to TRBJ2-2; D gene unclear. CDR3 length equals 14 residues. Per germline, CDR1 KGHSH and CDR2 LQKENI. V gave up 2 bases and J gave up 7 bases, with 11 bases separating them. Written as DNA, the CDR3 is TGTGCCAGCTCACCAACCGTGGCGAACGGGGAGCTGTTTTTT. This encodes CASSPTVANGELFF.

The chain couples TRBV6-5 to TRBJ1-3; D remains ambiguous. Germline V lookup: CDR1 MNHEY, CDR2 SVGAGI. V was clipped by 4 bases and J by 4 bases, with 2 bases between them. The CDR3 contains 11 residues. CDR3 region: CASSWGNTIYF. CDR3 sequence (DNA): TGTGCCAGCAGTTGGGGAAACACCATATATTTT.

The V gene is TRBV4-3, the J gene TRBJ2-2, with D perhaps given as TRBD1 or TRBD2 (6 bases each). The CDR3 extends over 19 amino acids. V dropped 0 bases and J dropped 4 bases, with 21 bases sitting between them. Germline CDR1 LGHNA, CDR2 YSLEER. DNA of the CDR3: TGCGCCAGCAGCCAAGAAGGGGGGTCGGCGGGGCTCGGCACCGGGGAGCTGTTTTTT. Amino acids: CASSQEGGSAGLGTGELFF.

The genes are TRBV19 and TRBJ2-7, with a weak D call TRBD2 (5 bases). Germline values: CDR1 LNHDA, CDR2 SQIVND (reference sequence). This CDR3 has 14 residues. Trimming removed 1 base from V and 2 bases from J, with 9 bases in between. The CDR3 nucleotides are TGTGCCAGTAGTATAGGAGCGGCTACCTACGAGCAGTACTTC. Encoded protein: CASSIGAATYEQYF. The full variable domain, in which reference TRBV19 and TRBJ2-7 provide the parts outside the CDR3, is DGGITQSPKYLFRKEGQNVTLSCEQNLNHDAMYWYRQDPGQGLRLIYYSQIVNDFQKGDIAEGYSVSREKKESFPLTVTSAQKNPTAFYLCASSIGAATYEQYFGPGTRLTVT.

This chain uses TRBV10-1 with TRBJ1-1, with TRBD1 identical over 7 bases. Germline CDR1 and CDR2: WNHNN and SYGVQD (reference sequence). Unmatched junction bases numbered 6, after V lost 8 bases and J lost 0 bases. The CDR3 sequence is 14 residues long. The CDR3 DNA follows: TGCGCCAGCCGGGACAGTACGGTGAACACTGAAGCTTTCTTT. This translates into CASRDSTVNTEAFF.

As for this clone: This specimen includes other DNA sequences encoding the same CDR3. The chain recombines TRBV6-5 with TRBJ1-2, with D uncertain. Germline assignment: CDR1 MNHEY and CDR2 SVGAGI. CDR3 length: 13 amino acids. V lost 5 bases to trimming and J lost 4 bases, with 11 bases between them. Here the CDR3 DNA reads TGTGCCAGCAGTCCGAGCGGTGGCTATGGCTACACCTTC. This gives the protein CASSPSGGYGYTF.

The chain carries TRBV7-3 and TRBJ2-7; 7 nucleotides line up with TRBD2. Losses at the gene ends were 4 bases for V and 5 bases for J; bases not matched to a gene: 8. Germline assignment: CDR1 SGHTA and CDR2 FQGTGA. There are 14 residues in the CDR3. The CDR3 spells CASSSGGRADEQYF. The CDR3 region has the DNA TGTGCCAGCAGCTCCGGGGGGAGGGCCGACGAGCAGTACTTC.

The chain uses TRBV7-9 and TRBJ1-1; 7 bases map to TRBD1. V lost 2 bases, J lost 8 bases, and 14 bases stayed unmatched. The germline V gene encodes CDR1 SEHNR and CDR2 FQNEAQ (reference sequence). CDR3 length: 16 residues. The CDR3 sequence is CASSLQGLVGGEEAFF. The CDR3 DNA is TGTGCCAGCAGCTTACAGGGATTGGTAGGGGGCGAAGAAGCTTTCTTT.